A few counts support the clone carrying this T cell receptor beta chain. This CDR3 spans 13 amino acids. J lost 0 bases, V lost 11 bases, and 4 bases had no gene match. Germline CDR1 is WNHNN and CDR2 is SYGVQD (reference sequence). The data belong to a study of CD8+CD57+ T cells in acquired aplastic anemia. Genomic DNA, the template, was used for profiling of the TCR beta VDJ and CDR3. Each CDR3 protein is one row after TCRdb ran MiXCR on the reads. The sample records roughly 190,000 distinct CDR3 sequences, around half being singletons. The genes are TRBV10-1 and TRBJ2-1; 7 bases align to TRBD1. The sequence derives from a human donor in good health, serving as a control. The sequenced material came from sorted CD4+, CD8+, or CD8+CD57+ T cells (not recorded which) from PBMCs. CDR3 sequence (DNA): TGCGCCGGGGGACAGAGCTCCTACAATGAGCAGTTCTTC. Translated, it gives CAGGQSSYNEQFF.